This is a list of T cell receptor beta chains from one sample in a study of cytomegalovirus exposure and HLA in healthy donors. Using immunoSEQ multiplex PCR, the repertoire was profiled, and TCRdb retains in-frame clones only, with some absent. Here the sample spans some 120,000 clones, roughly 80% being singletons. The sequenced sample was PBMCs. These receptors were obtained from a woman aged 40 to 49 in good health and CMV-seropositive. Both conserved end residues are part of each CDR3. D genes are given only for firm matches. Size values are once, few and many counts, or a class for expanded clones, and some rows have none.

v_gene,d_gene,j_gene,abundance,CDR3aa,CDR3nt
TRBV11-3,TRBD1,TRBJ1-4,-,CASSLGQATNEKLFF,TGTGCCAGCAGCCTGGGACAGGCAACTAATGAAAAACTGTTTTTT
TRBV6-5,-,TRBJ2-6,-,CASSSGTGANVLTF,TGTGCCAGCAGTTCCGGGACAGGGGCCAACGTCCTGACTTTC
TRBV4-1,-,TRBJ2-7,-,CASSQAQTYSYEQYF,TGCGCCAGCAGCCAAGCCCAGACATACTCCTACGAGCAGTACTTC
TRBV4-2,-,TRBJ1-1,-,CATWGQNTEAFF,TGTGCTACCTGGGGGCAGAACACTGAAGCTTTCTTT
TRBV9,-,TRBJ1-3,-,CASSVGRLGASSGNTIYF,TGTGCCAGCAGCGTAGGAAGGTTAGGGGCTAGCTCTGGAAACACCATATATTTT
TRBV4-1,TRBD2,TRBJ2-6,-,CASSPIAGLPSGANVLTF,TGCGCCAGCAGCCCTATAGCGGGACTCCCTTCTGGGGCCAACGTCCTGACTTTC
TRBV7-2,-,TRBJ1-4,-,CASSPSGILRDEKLFF,TGTGCCAGCAGCCCATCAGGGATACTCAGGGATGAAAAACTGTTTTTT
TRBV5-1,TRBD2,TRBJ2-2,-,CASSLEGGRDTGELFF,TGCGCCAGCAGCTTGGAGGGCGGGAGAGACACCGGGGAGCTGTTTTTT
TRBV6-1,-,TRBJ1-5,-,CASVVGYSNQPQHF,TGTGCCAGCGTCGTCGGGTATAGCAATCAGCCCCAGCATTTT
TRBV28,-,TRBJ2-3,-,CASSSGQMPDTQYF,TGTGCCAGCAGTTCCGGACAGATGCCGGATACGCAGTATTTT
TRBV5-4,-,TRBJ2-1,-,CASSLVRVAWGDYNEQFF,TGTGCCAGCAGCTTGGTTAGAGTGGCCTGGGGAGATTACAATGAGCAGTTCTTC
TRBV5-1,-,TRBJ1-1,-,CASSLGGGLNTEAFF,TGCGCCAGCAGCTTGGGGGGCGGATTAAACACTGAAGCTTTCTTT
TRBV25-1,-,TRBJ1-3,few,CASSETLATIYF,TGTGCCAGCAGTGAGACATTGGCCACCATATATTTT
TRBV28,TRBD2,TRBJ2-1,-,CASSFGREGYEQFF,TGTGCCAGCAGTTTCGGGCGGGAGGGGTATGAGCAGTTCTTC
TRBV5-1,-,TRBJ2-5,-,CASSSSYSNQYF,TGCGCCAGCAGCTCTAGCTACTCCAACCAGTACTTC
TRBV15,-,TRBJ1-2,-,CATTAGREFSPSTF,TGTGCCACCACCGCGGGTCGTGAATTCTCCCCTTCCACCTTC
TRBV7-2,-,TRBJ2-5,-,CASSLAPITQETQYF,TGTGCCAGCAGCTTAGCGCCTATAACCCAAGAGACCCAGTACTTC
TRBV30,-,TRBJ2-5,-,CAWSALETQYF,TGTGCCTGGAGTGCACTAGAGACCCAGTACTTC
TRBV20-1,-,TRBJ2-7,-,CSALKFDEQYF,TGCAGTGCTCTTAAATTCGACGAGCAGTACTTC
TRBV5-6,TRBD1,TRBJ1-1,few,CASSGDRGITEAFF,TGTGCCAGCAGCGGGGACAGGGGGATCACTGAAGCTTTCTTT
TRBV7-2,TRBD2,TRBJ2-3,-,CASSSRLAGDTDTQYF,TGTGCCAGCAGCTCTAGACTAGCGGGAGATACAGATACGCAGTATTTT
TRBV28,TRBD1,TRBJ1-4,-,CASSSGTGREKLFF,TGCGCCAGCAGCTCCGGGACAGGGCGTGAAAAACTGTTTTTT
TRBV6-1,-,TRBJ2-5,-,CASSDAGKETQYF,TGTGCCAGCAGTGACGCCGGGAAAGAGACCCAGTACTTC
TRBV19,TRBD1,TRBJ2-5,-,CASSTSGTGEETQYF,TGTGCCAGTAGTACTTCCGGGACAGGGGAAGAGACCCAGTACTTC
TRBV28,-,TRBJ1-5,-,CAGEPGGGNQPQHF,TGTGCCGGCGAACCGGGGGGAGGCAATCAGCCCCAGCATTTT
TRBV2,TRBD2,TRBJ2-5,-,CASNRVSGGETQYF,TGTGCCAGCAATCGAGTCTCGGGGGGGGAGACCCAGTACTTC
TRBV5-1,-,TRBJ2-5,-,CASSPGAGSWETQYF,TGCGCCAGCAGCCCCGGGGCCGGGAGCTGGGAGACCCAGTACTTC
TRBV30,-,TRBJ2-7,-,CAWVAGYEQYF,TGTGCCTGGGTCGCAGGGTACGAGCAGTACTTC
TRBV7-9,-,TRBJ2-7,-,CSSSPRPLEEYF,TGTTCCAGCAGCCCCCGGCCTTTGGAGGAGTACTTC
TRBV19,TRBD1,TRBJ1-5,-,CASSSTRDRADKQPQHF,TGTGCCAGTAGTTCAACTCGGGACAGGGCGGACAAACAGCCCCAGCATTTT
TRBV13,TRBD2,TRBJ2-5,-,CASSSPGASGTYQETQYF,TGTGCCAGCAGCTCCCCAGGGGCTAGCGGGACGTACCAAGAGACCCAGTACTTC
TRBV14,-,TRBJ2-6,-,CASRRGGPLANVLTF,TGTGCCAGCAGAAGGGGGGGGCCGTTGGCCAACGTCCTGACTTTC
TRBV5-1,TRBD2,TRBJ2-3,-,CASSSPNTSGASTDTQYF,TGCGCCAGCAGCTCCCCGAATACTAGCGGAGCTAGCACAGATACGCAGTATTTT
TRBV6-6,-,TRBJ1-1,-,CASSYQTRNTEAFF,TGTGCCAGCAGTTACCAGACACGTAACACTGAAGCTTTCTTT
TRBV9,-,TRBJ2-1,-,CASSVLGYYNEQFF,TGTGCCAGCAGCGTATTGGGCTACTACAATGAGCAGTTCTTC
TRBV27,-,TRBJ2-1,once,CASSLSHREASYNEQFF,TGTGCCAGCAGTTTATCCCACAGGGAAGCCTCCTACAATGAGCAGTTCTTC
TRBV11-2,-,TRBJ1-4,-,CASSPMERDSEKLFF,TGTGCCAGCAGCCCCATGGAACGAGACAGTGAAAAACTGTTTTTT
TRBV7-3,TRBD1,TRBJ2-7,-,CASSPDRGDEQYF,TGTGCCAGCAGCCCCGACAGGGGGGACGAGCAGTACTTC
TRBV5-1,TRBD1,TRBJ1-1,-,CASSLKATGGGNTEAFF,TGCGCCAGCAGCTTAAAAGCGACAGGGGGAGGGAACACTGAAGCTTTCTTT
TRBV19,-,TRBJ1-2,-,CASSIVPGGHGYTF,TGTGCCAGTAGTATAGTGCCGGGGGGCCATGGCTACACCTTC
TRBV4-3,-,TRBJ2-1,few,CASSQEGREYNEQFF,TGCGCCAGCAGCCAAGAAGGAAGGGAGTACAATGAGCAGTTCTTC
TRBV5-1,-,TRBJ2-3,-,CASSSNTDTQYF,TGCGCTAGCAGCTCCAACACAGATACGCAGTATTTT
TRBV5-4,TRBD1,TRBJ1-4,-,CASSAGTGGSTNEKLFF,TGTGCCAGCAGCGCCGGGACAGGGGGCTCAACTAATGAAAAACTGTTTTTT
TRBV4-1,TRBD2,TRBJ2-1,-,CASSQLGLAGGQSSYNEQFF,TGCGCCAGCAGCCAATTGGGGCTAGCGGGAGGGCAAAGCTCCTACAATGAGCAGTTCTTC
TRBV18,-,TRBJ1-4,-,CASSPRLGGVEEKLFF,TGTGCCAGCTCACCCCGTCTGGGGGGGGTAGAGGAAAAACTGTTTTTT
TRBV4-2,-,TRBJ2-6,-,CASSPLEGAGGANVLTF,TGTGCCAGCAGCCCCCTGGAGGGGGCAGGAGGGGCCAACGTCCTGACTTTC
TRBV4-1,TRBD2,TRBJ2-7,-,CASSYLAGGPYEQYF,TGCGCCAGCAGCTACCTAGCGGGAGGCCCCTACGAGCAGTACTTC
TRBV7-9,-,TRBJ1-4,-,CASSGTEKLFF,TGTGCCAGCAGCGGCACCGAAAAACTGTTTTTT